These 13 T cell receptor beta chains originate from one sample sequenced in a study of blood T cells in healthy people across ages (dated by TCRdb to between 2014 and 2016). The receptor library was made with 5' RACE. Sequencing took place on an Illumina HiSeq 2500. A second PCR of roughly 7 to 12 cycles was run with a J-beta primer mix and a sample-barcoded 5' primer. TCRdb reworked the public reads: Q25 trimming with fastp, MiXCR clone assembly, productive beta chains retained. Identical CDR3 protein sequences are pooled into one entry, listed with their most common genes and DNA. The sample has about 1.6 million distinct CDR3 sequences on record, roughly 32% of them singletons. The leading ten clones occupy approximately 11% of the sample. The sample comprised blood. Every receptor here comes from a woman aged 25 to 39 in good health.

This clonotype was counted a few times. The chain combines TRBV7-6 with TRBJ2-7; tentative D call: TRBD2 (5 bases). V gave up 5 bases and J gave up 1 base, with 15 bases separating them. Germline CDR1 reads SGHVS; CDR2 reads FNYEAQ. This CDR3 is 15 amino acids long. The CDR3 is CASSPYSGVSYEQYF. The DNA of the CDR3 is TGTGCCAGCAGCCCTTACAGCGGAGTTTCCTACGAGCAGTACTTC.

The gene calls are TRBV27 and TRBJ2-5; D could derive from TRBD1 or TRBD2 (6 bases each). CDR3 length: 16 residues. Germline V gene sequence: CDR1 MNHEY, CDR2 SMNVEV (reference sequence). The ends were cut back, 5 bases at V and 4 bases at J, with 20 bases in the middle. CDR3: CASSTSGVRGGETQYF. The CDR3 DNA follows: TGTGCCAGCAGTACCTCGGGAGTTAGAGGGGGAGAGACCCAGTACTTC.

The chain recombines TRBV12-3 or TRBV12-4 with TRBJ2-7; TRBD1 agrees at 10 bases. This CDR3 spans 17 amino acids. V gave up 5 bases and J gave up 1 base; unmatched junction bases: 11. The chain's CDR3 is CASSGGTGVKISYEQYF. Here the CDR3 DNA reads TGTGCCAGCAGTGGGGGGACAGGGGTTAAGATTTCCTACGAGCAGTACTTC.

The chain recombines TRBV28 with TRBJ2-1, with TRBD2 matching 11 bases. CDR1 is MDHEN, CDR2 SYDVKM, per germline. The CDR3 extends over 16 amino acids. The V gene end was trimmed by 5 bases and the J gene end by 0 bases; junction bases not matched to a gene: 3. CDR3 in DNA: TGTGCCAGCAGTCCTAGCGGGAGGACCTCCTACAATGAGCAGTTCTTC. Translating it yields CASSPSGRTSYNEQFF.

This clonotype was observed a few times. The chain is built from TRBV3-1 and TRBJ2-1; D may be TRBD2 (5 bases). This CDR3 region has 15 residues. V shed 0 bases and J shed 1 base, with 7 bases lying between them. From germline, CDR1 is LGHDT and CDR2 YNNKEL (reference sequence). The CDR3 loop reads CASSQDRESYNEQFF. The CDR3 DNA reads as TGTGCCAGCAGCCAAGATAGGGAGTCCTACAATGAGCAGTTCTTC.

CDR3 sequence (DNA): TGCGCCAGCAGCTTGGCCCAGGGGGCTGATACGCAGTATTTT. Translation: CASSLAQGADTQYF. The chain recombines TRBV5-1 with TRBJ2-3, with TRBD1 matching 8 bases. The CDR3 spans 14 residues. V shed 0 bases, J shed 6 bases, and the junction held 3 bases outside the gene matches. Germline CDR1 and CDR2: SGHRS and YFSETQ.

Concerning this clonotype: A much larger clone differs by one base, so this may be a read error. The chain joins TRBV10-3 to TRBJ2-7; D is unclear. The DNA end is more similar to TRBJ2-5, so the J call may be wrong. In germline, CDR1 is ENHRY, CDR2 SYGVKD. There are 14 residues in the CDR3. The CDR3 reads CAITPENRRETQYF. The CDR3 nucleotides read TGTGCCATCACTCCAGAGAACCGACGAGAGACCCAGTACTTC.

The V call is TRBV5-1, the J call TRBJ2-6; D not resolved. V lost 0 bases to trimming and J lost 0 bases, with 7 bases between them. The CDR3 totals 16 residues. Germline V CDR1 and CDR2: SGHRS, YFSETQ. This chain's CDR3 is CASSLEAFSGANVLTF. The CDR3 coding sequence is TGCGCCAGCAGCTTGGAGGCGTTCTCTGGGGCCAACGTCCTGACTTTC. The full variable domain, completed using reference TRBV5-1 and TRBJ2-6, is KAGVTQTPRYLIKTRGQQVTLSCSPISGHRSVSWYQQTPGQGLQFLFEYFSETQRNKGNFPGRFSGRQFSNSRSEMNVSTLELGDSALYLCASSLEAFSGANVLTFGAGSRLTVL.

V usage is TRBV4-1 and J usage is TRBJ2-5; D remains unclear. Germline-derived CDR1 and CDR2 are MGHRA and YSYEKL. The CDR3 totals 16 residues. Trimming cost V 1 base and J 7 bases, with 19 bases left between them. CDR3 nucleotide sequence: TGCGCCAGCAGCCAAGTTCAGTTCGGAGCGAGTGGGACCCAGTACTTC. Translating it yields CASSQVQFGASGTQYF.

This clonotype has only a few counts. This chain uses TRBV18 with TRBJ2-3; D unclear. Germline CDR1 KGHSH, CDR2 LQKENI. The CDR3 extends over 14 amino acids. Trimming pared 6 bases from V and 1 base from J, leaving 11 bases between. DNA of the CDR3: TGTGCCAGCTCCCCGTACTTGGGCACAGATACGCAGTATTTT. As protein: CASSPYLGTDTQYF.

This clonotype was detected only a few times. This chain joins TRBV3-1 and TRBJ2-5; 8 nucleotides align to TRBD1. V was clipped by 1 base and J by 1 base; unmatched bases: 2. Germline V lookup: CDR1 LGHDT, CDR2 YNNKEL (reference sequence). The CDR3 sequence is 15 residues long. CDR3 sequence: CASSQGTGFQETQYF. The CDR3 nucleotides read TGTGCCAGCAGCCAAGGGACAGGGTTCCAAGAGACCCAGTACTTC.

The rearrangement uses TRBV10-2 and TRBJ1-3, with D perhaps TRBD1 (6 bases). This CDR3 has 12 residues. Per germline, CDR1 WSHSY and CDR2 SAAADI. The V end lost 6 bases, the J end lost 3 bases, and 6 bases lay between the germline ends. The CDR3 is CASRQGGNTIYF. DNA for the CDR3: TGCGCCAGCAGACAGGGTGGAAACACCATATATTTT.

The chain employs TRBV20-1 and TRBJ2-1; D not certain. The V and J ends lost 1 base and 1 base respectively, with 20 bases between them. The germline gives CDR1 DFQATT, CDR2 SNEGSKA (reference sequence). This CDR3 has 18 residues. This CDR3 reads CSARVEFSALRSYNEQFF. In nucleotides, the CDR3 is TGCAGTGCTAGAGTCGAATTTTCAGCGCTCAGATCCTACAATGAGCAGTTCTTC.